This T cell receptor (beta chain) was observed in a study of Tregs in tolerant kidney transplant recipients. Libraries were prepared by immunoSEQ multiplex PCR; TCRdb keeps only in-frame clonotypes and omits some of them. This table holds more than 75,000 clones, 93% found once. Germline V gene lookup returns CDR1 SGHTA and CDR2 FQGNSA. V lost 6 bases, J lost 3 bases, and 6 bases stayed unmatched. The CDR3 consists of 15 residues. Unstimulated Tregs (CD4+CD25+CD127-) and CD4+CD25- non-Tregs were sorted from PBMCs. The clonotype was recovered from a human donor who received a combined kidney and bone marrow transplant. The material was CD4+ T cells from blood, obtained before the transplant. The chain links TRBV7-2 to TRBJ2-1; 9 bases fit TRBD1. In nucleotides, the CDR3 is TGTGCCAGCAGTTTCGGGACAGGGTTCTACAATGAGCAGTTCTTC. Translation: CASSFGTGFYNEQFF.